The 11 T cell receptor beta chains reported below all come from one sample, sequenced in a study of T cell changes during pregnancy in multiple sclerosis. The protocol was immunoSEQ multiplex PCR, while the TCRdb copy is restricted to in-frame clones and leaves out a portion. The top ten clones hold 1.6% of a sample with about 110,000 clones, more than 80% of them seen once. This sample comprised peripheral blood, obtained before pregnancy. These receptors originate from a female donor with multiple sclerosis, enrolled in a pregnancy study.

This clone was counted once. The chain uses TRBV5-1 and TRBJ2-5, with TRBD1 matching over 9 bases. The V gene end was trimmed by 2 bases and the J gene end by 2 bases; junction bases not matched to a gene: 25. The CDR3 has 22 residues. Per germline, CDR1 SGHRS and CDR2 YFSETQ. The CDR3 DNA reads as TGCGCCAGCAGCTTACTGGACAGGGGCAGCCTTCCCTCTCATCTTATACAAGAGACCCAGTACTTC. Protein sequence: CASSLLDRGSLPSHLIQETQYF.

The CDR3 spells CASSLSPFSYNYGYTF. CDR3 sequence (DNA): TGTGCCAGCAGCTTATCCCCCTTCTCTTATAACTATGGCTACACCTTC. V is TRBV13 and J is TRBJ1-2, with unresolved D. Germline CDR1 and CDR2: PRHDT and FYEKMQ (reference sequence). The CDR3 sequence is 16 residues long. Trimming took off 2 bases at V and 1 base at J, with 14 bases between the two ends.

The V gene is TRBV11-3, the J gene TRBJ1-2; the match to TRBD1 covers 11 bases. The junction had 3 bases not matched to a gene; V was cut back by 5 bases and J by 7 bases. Germline V gives CDR1 SGHNT, CDR2 YENEEA. There are 13 residues in the CDR3. The CDR3 nucleotides read TGTGCCAGCAGCGGGACAGGGGGGATTGGCTACACCTTC. This translates into CASSGTGGIGYTF.

This chain links TRBV7-9 with TRBJ2-5; 9 bases agree with TRBD1. V shed 4 bases and J 5 bases; nucleotides not matched to a gene: 8. Per the germline V gene, CDR1 is SEHNR and CDR2 is FQNEAQ (reference sequence). The CDR3 has 15 amino acids. CDR3: CASSSGQGGYETQYF. CDR3 in DNA: TGTGCCAGCAGCTCGGGACAGGGAGGTTATGAGACCCAGTACTTC.

The J gene is TRBJ2-2, the V gene TRBV9, with 13 bases fitting TRBD2. The germline gives CDR1 SGDLS, CDR2 YYNGEE. The CDR3 extends over 18 amino acids. Losses at the gene ends were 3 bases for V and 6 bases for J; bases not matched to a gene: 11. The CDR3 reads CASSEQPLAGGDAGELFF. The CDR3 DNA reads as TGTGCCAGCAGCGAGCAACCACTAGCGGGAGGGGATGCCGGGGAGCTGTTTTTT.

CDR3: CASSMGTGINTGELFF. CDR3 nucleotide sequence: TGTGCCAGTAGTATGGGGACAGGGATCAACACCGGGGAGCTGTTTTTT. The chain recombines TRBV19 with TRBJ2-2, with 9 bases that match TRBD1. Germline-derived CDR1 and CDR2 are LNHDA and SQIVND (reference sequence). This CDR3 comprises 16 residues. V lost 3 bases, J lost 2 bases, and 4 bases stayed unmatched.

The chain carries TRBV5-8 and TRBJ1-2; 8 positions match TRBD1. The CDR3 sequence is 15 residues long. Trimming removed 4 bases from V and 5 bases from J; junction bases left unmatched: 10. The V gene's germline CDR1 is SGHTS and CDR2 YDEGEE. The CDR3: CASSRRWDRSYGYTF. CDR3 in DNA: TGTGCCAGCAGCCGACGATGGGACAGGAGTTATGGCTACACCTTC. Full variable domain (remainder filled in from reference TRBV5-8 and TRBJ1-2): EAGVTQSPTHLIKTRGQQATLRCSPISGHTSVYWYQQALGLGLQFLLWYDEGEERNRGNFPPRFSGRQFPNYSSELNVNALELEDSALYLCASSRRWDRSYGYTFGSGTRLTVV.

The CDR3 loop reads CASSLGGRVGTEAFF. The CDR3 nucleotides are TGTGCCAGCAGCTTAGGGGGCAGGGTTGGCACTGAAGCTTTCTTT. The rearrangement uses TRBV13 and TRBJ1-1, with a possible D match to TRBD1 (5 bases). CDR1 and CDR2 (germline): PRHDT, FYEKMQ (reference sequence). V was cut by 0 bases and J by 4 bases, with 12 bases left in between. The CDR3 loop spans 15 amino acids.

The V gene is TRBV9, the J gene TRBJ2-1; TRBD2 matches 7 bases. Germline V gene lookup returns CDR1 SGDLS and CDR2 YYNGEE. This CDR3 is 15 amino acids long. With 0 bases clipped from V and 8 bases from J, the junction kept 8 bases outside the gene matches. The CDR3 DNA reads as TGTGCCAGCAGCGTAGAGGGAGCGGGGCTAGATGAGCAGTTCTTC. It translates to CASSVEGAGLDEQFF.

The J gene is TRBJ1-2, the V gene TRBV9; D is unclear. The CDR3 totals 14 residues. Trimming took off 0 bases at V and 4 bases at J, with 10 bases between the two ends. Germline loops: CDR1 SGDLS, CDR2 YYNGEE. The CDR3 sequence is CASSVDVKLYGYTF. Here the CDR3 DNA reads TGTGCCAGCAGCGTAGACGTCAAACTCTATGGCTACACCTTC.

This chain connects TRBV10-3 to TRBJ1-4; D is possibly TRBD1 (6 bases). The closer fit of TRBJ2-2 to the DNA end suggests the J call may be wrong. The CDR3 is 12 residues long. CDR1 is ENHRY, CDR2 SYGVKD, per germline. The CDR3 DNA follows: TGTGCCATCAGTGCTGGGACAGGGGAGCTGTTTTTT. Encoded protein: CAISAGTGELFF.